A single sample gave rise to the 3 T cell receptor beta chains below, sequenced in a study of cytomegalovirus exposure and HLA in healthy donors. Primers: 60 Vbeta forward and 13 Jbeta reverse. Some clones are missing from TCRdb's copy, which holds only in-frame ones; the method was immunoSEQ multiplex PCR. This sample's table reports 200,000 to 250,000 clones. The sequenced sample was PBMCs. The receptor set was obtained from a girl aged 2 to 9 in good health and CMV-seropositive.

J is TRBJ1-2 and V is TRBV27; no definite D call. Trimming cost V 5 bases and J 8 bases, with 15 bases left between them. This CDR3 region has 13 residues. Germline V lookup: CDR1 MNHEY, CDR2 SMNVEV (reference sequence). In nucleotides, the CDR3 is TGTGCCAGCAGTCATCCGGCAGGCGACGGCTACACCTTC. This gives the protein CASSHPAGDGYTF.

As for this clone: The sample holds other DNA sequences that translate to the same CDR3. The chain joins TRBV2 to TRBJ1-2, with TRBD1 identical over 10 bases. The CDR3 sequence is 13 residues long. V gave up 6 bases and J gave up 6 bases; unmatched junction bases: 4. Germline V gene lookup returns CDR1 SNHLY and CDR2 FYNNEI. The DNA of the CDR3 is TGTGCCAGCAGAGCCGGGACAGGGGATGGCTACACCTTC. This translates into CASRAGTGDGYTF.

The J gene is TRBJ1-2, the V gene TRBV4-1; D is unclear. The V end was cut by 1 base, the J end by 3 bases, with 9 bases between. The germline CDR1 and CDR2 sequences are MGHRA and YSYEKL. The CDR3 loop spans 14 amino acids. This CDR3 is CASSQGRADYGYTF. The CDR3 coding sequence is TGCGCCAGCAGCCAAGGGAGGGCTGACTATGGCTACACCTTC.